This section outlines one T cell receptor beta chain sequence together with its context. This entry is derived from a study of shared clonotypes between healthy human individuals. Looking at the study overall: The plates for each donor numbered three CD4 naive, three CD4 memory, two CD8 naive and one CD8 memory.

Germline CDR1 and CDR2: ENHRY and SYGVKD. V shed 0 bases and J shed 8 bases, with 7 bases lying between them. The CDR3 spans 12 residues. Over several immunoSEQ plates, each subset's genomic DNA was distributed in even portions. The authors loaded 200 ng DNA, 30,000 to 35,000 T cell genomes, into sorted-subset replicate PCRs. Original processing methods: ImmunoSEQ yielded junction-only sequences lacking quality scores, so filtering differed. The protocol was immunoSEQ multiplex PCR, while the TCRdb copy is restricted to in-frame clones and leaves out a portion. V, J and clone size are taken as reported in that table, and D and trimming were inferred from the DNA itself. The sample has over 2 million clones, under 95% seen once.

Input material: naive CD4+ T cells from PBMCs. The subset: CD45RA+ positively selected. The receptor was derived from a man aged 18 to 29 in good health. Some clones in this sample may be carry-over from other donors' samples. The chain recombines TRBV10-3 with TRBJ1-2; tentative D call: TRBD1 (6 bases). CDR3 bases: TGTGCCATCAGTGAGTCCGGACAGGGCTACACCTTC. Protein: CAISESGQGYTF.